There are a few counts of the clone carrying this T cell receptor beta chain. Its target is unknown. The junction had 8 bases not matched to a gene; V was cut back by 6 bases and J by 7 bases. Germline CDR1 is MNHEY and CDR2 is SVGAGI. CDR3 length: 13 residues. The sample comes from a study of OX40 agonist ivuxolimab in advanced cancers. Study context: Each dose-escalation patient presented with hepatocellular carcinoma, melanoma, renal cell or head and neck cancer. Three patients showed partial responses: one hepatocellular carcinoma and two cutaneous melanoma cases.

Findings of the study overall: Averaging showed that CD8+ T cells had more expanded clones than CD4+ did. By week 6 at 0.1 to 3.0 mg/kg, blood CD4+ and CD8+ T cells had expanded clonally.

TCRdb's table, derived via immunoSEQ multiplex PCR, lists solely in-frame clones and lacks some. Of 95,000 to 110,000 clones in the sample, roughly 90% are singletons; the top ten hold roughly 1.1%. The material was CD4+ or CD8+ T cells sorted from blood, obtained in a trial of the OX40 agonist ivuxolimab. The J gene is TRBJ1-1, the V gene TRBV6-5; 7 bases map to TRBD1. The TCR was taken from an adult with an advanced solid tumor such as melanoma, head and neck, liver or kidney cancer. The CDR3 bases are TGTGCCAGCAGGTCGACAGGGACCCGTGAAGCTTTCTTT. This gives the protein CASRSTGTREAFF.